This T cell receptor beta chain originates from a study of CD8+CD57+ T cells in acquired aplastic anemia. Study context: Recorded DNA amounts for sorted CD4+ and CD8+ cells had an average of around 3.5 ug. Study outcomes and limitations: Patients had roughly 30 CD8+ CDR3 sequences in common with controls (the shared set).

Patients sequenced had flow cytometry evidence of CD8+CD57+ cell expansion. The enrolled patients all had severe acquired aplastic anemia. TCR beta VDJ and CDR3 profiles were obtained from a genomic DNA template. MiXCR, applied by TCRdb to the reads, yields one record per CDR3 protein. Here the sample spans 310,000 or so distinct CDR3 sequences, roughly 53% being singletons. Worth noting for this clonotype: Its antigen is currently unknown.

The CDR3 has 15 residues. Trimming removed 6 bases from V and 0 bases from J, with 17 bases in between. In germline, CDR1 is DFQATT, CDR2 SNEGSKA (reference sequence). The J gene is TRBJ1-1, the V gene TRBV20-1; D gene ambiguous. The sequencing input was sorted CD4+, CD8+, or CD8+CD57+ T cells (not recorded which) from PBMCs. The TCR comes from a human donor with aplastic anemia. This CDR3 reads CSAPRSQSMNTEAFF. The DNA for the CDR3 is TGCAGTGCGCCGCGGTCCCAGTCCATGAACACTGAAGCTTTCTTT.